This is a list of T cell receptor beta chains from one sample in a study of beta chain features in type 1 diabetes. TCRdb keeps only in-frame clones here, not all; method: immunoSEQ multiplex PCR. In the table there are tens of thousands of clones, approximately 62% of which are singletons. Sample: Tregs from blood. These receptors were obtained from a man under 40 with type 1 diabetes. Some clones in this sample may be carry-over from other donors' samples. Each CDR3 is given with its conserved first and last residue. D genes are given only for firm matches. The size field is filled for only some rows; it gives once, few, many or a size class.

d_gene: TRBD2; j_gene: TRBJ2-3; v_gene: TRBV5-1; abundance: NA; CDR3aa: CASSWLAGGLTDTQYF; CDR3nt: TGCGCCAGCAGCTGGTTAGCGGGGGGCCTCACAGATACGCAGTATTTT
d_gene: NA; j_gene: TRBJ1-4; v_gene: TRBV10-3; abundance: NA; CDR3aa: CAISEVQGSEKLFF; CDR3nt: TGTGCCATCAGTGAGGTGCAGGGGAGTGAAAAACTGTTTTTT
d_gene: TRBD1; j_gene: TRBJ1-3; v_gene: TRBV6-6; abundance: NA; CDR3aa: CASSPRDRGYGNTIYF; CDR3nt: TGTGCCAGCAGTCCGCGCGACAGGGGCTACGGAAACACCATATATTTT
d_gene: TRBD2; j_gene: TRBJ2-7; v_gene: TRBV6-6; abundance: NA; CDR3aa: CASSYRAGSYEQYF; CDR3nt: TGTGCCAGCAGTTATCGAGCGGGGTCGTACGAGCAGTACTTC
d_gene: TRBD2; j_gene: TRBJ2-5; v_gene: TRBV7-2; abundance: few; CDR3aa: CASSSTSGGKETQYF; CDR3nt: TGTGCCAGCAGCTCGACTAGCGGGGGGAAGGAGACCCAGTACTTC
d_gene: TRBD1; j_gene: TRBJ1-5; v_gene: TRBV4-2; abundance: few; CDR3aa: CASSITGDQPQHF; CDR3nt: TGTGCCAGCAGCATTACAGGGGACCAGCCCCAGCATTTT
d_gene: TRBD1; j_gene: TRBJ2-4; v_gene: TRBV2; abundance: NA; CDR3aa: CASSRTGAKNIQYF; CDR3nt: TGTGCCAGCAGTCGGACAGGGGCTAAAAACATTCAGTACTTC
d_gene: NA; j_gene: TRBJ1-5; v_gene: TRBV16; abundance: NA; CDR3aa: CASSQWTILNQPQHF; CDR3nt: TGTGCCAGCAGCCAATGGACAATACTTAATCAGCCCCAGCATTTT
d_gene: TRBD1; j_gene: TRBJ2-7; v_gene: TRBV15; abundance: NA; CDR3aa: CATSRRTGYYEQYF; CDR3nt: TGTGCCACCAGCAGGCGGACAGGCTACTACGAGCAGTACTTC
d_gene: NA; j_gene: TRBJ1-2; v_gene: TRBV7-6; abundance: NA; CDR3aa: CASSLAGSVNGYTF; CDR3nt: TGTGCCAGCAGCTTAGCGGGGAGTGTGAATGGCTACACCTTC
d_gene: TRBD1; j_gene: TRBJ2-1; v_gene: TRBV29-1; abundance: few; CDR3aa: CSVDVGQGTYNEQFF; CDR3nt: TGCAGCGTTGACGTCGGACAGGGAACCTACAATGAGCAGTTCTTC
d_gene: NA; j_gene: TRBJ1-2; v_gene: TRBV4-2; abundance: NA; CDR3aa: CASSQQTADSYGYTF; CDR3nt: TGTGCCAGCAGCCAACAGACAGCCGATTCCTATGGCTACACCTTC
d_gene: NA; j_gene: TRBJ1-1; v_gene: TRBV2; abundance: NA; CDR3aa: CASSPDRLAEAFF; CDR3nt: TGTGCCAGCAGTCCTGACAGGTTAGCTGAAGCTTTCTTT
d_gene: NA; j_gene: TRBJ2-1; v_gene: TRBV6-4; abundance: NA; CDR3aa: CASSGDPGQTPGDEQFF; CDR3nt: TGTGCCAGCAGTGGCGATCCGGGACAAACTCCTGGGGATGAGCAGTTCTTC
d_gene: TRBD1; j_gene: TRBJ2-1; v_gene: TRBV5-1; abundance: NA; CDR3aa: CASSALGQGVNEQFF; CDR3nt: TGCGCCAGCAGCGCTCTGGGACAGGGGGTCAATGAGCAGTTCTTC
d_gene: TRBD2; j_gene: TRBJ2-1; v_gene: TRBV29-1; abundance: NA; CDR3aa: CSTTSGGGGNEQFF; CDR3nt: TGCAGCACAACTAGCGGGGGGGGAGGGAATGAGCAGTTCTTC
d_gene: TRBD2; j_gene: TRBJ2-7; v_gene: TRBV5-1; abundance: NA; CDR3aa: CASAPTSAVNYEQYF; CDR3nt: TGCGCCAGCGCCCCGACTAGCGCGGTTAATTACGAGCAGTACTTC
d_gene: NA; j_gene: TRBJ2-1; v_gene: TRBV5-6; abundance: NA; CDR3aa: CASSLAGSAGRNEQFF; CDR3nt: TGTGCCAGCAGCTTGGCCGGCTCCGCGGGGAGAAATGAGCAGTTCTTC
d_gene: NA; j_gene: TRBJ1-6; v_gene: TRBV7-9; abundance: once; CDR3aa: CASSAHGNSPLHF; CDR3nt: TGTGCCAGCAGCGCCCACGGGAATTCCCCCCTCCACTTT
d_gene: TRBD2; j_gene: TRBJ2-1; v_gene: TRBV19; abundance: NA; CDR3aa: CASSQRQWTSGGYVEQFF; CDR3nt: TGTGCCAGTAGTCAACGTCAATGGACTAGCGGGGGGTATGTTGAGCAGTTCTTC
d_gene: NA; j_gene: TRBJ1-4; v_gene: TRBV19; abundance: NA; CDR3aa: CASSMARVTNEKLFF; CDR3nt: TGTGCCAGTAGTATGGCCCGGGTGACTAATGAAAAACTGTTTTTT
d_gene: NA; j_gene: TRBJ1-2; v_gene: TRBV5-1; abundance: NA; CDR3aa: CASAAGIGGYTF; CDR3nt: TGCGCCAGCGCAGCGGGGATCGGAGGCTACACCTTC
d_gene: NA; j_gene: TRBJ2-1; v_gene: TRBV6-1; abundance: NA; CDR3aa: CASSVGLLYNEQFF; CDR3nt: TGTGCCAGCAGTGTTGGGCTCCTGTACAATGAGCAGTTCTTC
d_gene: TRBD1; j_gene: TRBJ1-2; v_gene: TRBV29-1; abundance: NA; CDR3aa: CSAGGQGYGYTF; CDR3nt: TGCAGCGCCGGCGGACAGGGCTATGGCTACACCTTC
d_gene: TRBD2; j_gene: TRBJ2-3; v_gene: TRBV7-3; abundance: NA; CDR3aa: CASSLQVAGGPSTQYF; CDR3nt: TGTGCCAGCAGCTTACAAGTTGCGGGGGGGCCTTCTACGCAGTATTTT
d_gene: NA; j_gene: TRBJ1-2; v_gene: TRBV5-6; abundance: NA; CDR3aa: CASSSGGTGSNYGYTF; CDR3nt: TGTGCCAGCAGCTCTGGAGGTACAGGGTCCAACTATGGCTACACCTTC
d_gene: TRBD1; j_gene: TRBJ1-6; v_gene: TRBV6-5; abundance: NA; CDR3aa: CATTQGFLENSPLHF; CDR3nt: TGTGCCACAACACAGGGGTTTTTGGAGAATTCACCCCTCCACTTT
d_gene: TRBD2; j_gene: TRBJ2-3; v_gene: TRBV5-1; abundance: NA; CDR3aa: CASSFGLAADTQYF; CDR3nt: TGCGCCAGCAGCTTCGGGCTAGCGGCAGATACGCAGTATTTT
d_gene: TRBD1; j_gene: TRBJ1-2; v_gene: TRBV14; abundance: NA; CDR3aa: CASSRQGAFYGYTF; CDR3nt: TGTGCCAGCAGCCGACAGGGGGCCTTCTATGGCTACACCTTC
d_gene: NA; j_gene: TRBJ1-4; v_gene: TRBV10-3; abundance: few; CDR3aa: CAISELGDEKLFF; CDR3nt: TGTGCCATCAGTGAACTCGGGGATGAAAAACTGTTTTTT
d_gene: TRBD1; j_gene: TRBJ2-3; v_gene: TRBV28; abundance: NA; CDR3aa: CASSIQGRTQYF; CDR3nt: TGTGCCAGCAGCATACAGGGGCGTACGCAGTATTTT